Listed here are 6 T cell receptor beta chains from one sample, sequenced in a study of T cells after yellow fever vaccination. MiXCR was run by TCRdb on the 5' RACE reads, yielding one entry per CDR3 protein. This table has hundreds of thousands of distinct CDR3 sequences, 8% to 10% appearing once. The material sequenced was PBMCs, taken on the day of the first yellow fever vaccination. All receptors come from a man aged 18 to 30 who received the YFV17D yellow fever vaccine.

This clonotype was seen repeatedly, ten times or more. The chain employs TRBV6-5 and TRBJ1-1; D remains ambiguous. This CDR3 spans 13 amino acids. The V end was cut by 3 bases, the J end by 10 bases, with 15 bases between. CDR1 and CDR2 from the germline V gene are MNHEY and SVGAGI. CDR3 protein: CASSYVGIRGAFF. CDR3 DNA: TGTGCCAGCAGTTATGTGGGGATACGAGGAGCTTTCTTT.

A few counts support this clonotype. The rearrangement links TRBV7-2 to TRBJ2-1, with 8 positions matching TRBD2. The germline CDR1 and CDR2 sequences are SGHTA and FQGNSA. The CDR3 loop spans 15 amino acids. The J segment lost 1 base and the V segment lost 7 bases, leaving 6 bases of the junction unmatched. The CDR3 bases are TGTGCCAGCACCCGGGGGGGGAAATCCTACAATGAGCAGTTCTTC. It specifies CASTRGGKSYNEQFF.

Concerning this clonotype: One base away lies a much larger clone, so this may be a sequencing read error. The DNA for the CDR3 is TGTGCCAGCAGCGCCCGGGACTGGGGTGCCTACGAGCAGTACTTC. Residues: CASSARDWGAYEQYF. The chain has TRBV7-2 and TRBJ2-7; D may be TRBD2 (6 bases). CDR1 is SGHTA, CDR2 FQGNSA, per germline. The CDR3 length is 15 residues. V lost 5 bases to trimming and J lost 2 bases, with 16 bases between them.

A few counts support this clonotype. This rearrangement joins TRBV12-3 or TRBV12-4 to TRBJ2-7, with a possible D match to TRBD1 (6 bases). This CDR3 is built from 13 residues. Trimming took off 7 bases at V and 3 bases at J, with 13 bases between the two ends. CDR3 amino acids: CASKQGLGYEQYF. CDR3 nucleotide sequence: TGTGCCAGCAAACAGGGATTAGGCTACGAGCAGTACTTC.

The table lists this clonotype with many counts. This sequence joins TRBV5-1 and TRBJ1-4; tentatively, D is TRBD1 (5 bases). The CDR3 spans 15 residues. V shed 1 base and J shed 0 bases, with 7 bases lying between them. Germline V gives CDR1 SGHRS, CDR2 YFSETQ. The CDR3 protein is CASSLLGATNEKLFF. The CDR3 coding sequence is TGCGCCAGCAGCTTGTTAGGGGCAACTAATGAAAAACTGTTTTTT.

This clonotype was counted many times. V and J are TRBV20-1 and TRBJ2-1, with unresolved D. Germline V gene sequence: CDR1 DFQATT, CDR2 SNEGSKA (reference sequence). Trimming shortened V by 3 bases and J by 6 bases, and 9 bases separated the two germline ends. The CDR3 length is 12 residues. The CDR3 DNA sequence: TGCAGTGCTAGTTTTCCCAGCAATGAGCAGTTCTTC. It is translated as CSASFPSNEQFF.